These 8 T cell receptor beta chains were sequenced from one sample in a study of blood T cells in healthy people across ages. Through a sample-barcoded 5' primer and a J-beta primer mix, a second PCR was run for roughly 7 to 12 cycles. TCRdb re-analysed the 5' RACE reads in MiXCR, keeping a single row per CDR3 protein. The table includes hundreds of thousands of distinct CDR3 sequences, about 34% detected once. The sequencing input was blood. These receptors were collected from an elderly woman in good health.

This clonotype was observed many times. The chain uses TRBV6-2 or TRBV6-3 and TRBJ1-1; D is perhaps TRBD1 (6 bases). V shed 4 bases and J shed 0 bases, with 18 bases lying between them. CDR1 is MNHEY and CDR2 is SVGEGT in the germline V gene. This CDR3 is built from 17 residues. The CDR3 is CASSSYRDIYMNTEAFF. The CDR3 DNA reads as TGTGCCAGCAGTTCCTACAGGGATATCTACATGAACACTGAAGCTTTCTTT.

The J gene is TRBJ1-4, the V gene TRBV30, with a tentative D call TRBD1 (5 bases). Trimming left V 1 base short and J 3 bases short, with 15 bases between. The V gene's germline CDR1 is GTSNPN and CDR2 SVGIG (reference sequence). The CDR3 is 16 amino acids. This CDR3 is CAWSDRTQGANEKLFF. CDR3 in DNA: TGTGCCTGGAGTGACCGAACCCAGGGAGCTAATGAAAAACTGTTTTTT.

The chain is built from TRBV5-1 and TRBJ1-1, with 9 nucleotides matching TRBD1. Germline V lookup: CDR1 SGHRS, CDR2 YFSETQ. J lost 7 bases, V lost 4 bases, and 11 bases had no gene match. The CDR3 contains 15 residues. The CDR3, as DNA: TGCGCCAGCAGCGGGGACGGACAGGGGAGAAATGAAGCTTTCTTT. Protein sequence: CASSGDGQGRNEAFF.

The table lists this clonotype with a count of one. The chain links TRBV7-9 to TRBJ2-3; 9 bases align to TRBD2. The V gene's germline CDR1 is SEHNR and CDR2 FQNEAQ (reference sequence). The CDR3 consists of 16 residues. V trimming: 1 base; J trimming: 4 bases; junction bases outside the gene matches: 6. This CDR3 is CASSLDRPSGADTQYF. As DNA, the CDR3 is TGTGCCAGCAGCTTAGATCGGCCTAGCGGGGCAGATACGCAGTATTTT.

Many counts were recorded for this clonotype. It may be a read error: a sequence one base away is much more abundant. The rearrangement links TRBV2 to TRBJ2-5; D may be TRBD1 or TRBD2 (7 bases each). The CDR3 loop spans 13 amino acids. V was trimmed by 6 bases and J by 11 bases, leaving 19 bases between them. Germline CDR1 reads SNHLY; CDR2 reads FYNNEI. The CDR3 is CASSRGGINEQYF. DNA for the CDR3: TGTGCCAGCAGCAGGGGGGGGATCAATGAGCAGTACTTC. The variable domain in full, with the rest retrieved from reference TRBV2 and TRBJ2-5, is EPEVTQTPSHQVTQMGQEVILRCVPISNHLYFYWYRQILGQKVEFLVSFYNNEISEKSEIFDDQFSVERPDGSNFTLKIRSTKLEDSAMYFCASSRGGINEQYFGPGTRLLVL.

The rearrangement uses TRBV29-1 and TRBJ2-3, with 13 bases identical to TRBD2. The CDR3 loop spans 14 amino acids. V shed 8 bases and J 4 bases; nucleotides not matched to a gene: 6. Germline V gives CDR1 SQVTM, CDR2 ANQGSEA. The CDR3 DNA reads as TGCAGCCAACGGACTAGCGGGAGCCCAGATACGCAGTATTTT. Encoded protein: CSQRTSGSPDTQYF.

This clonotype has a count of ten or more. For the CDR3, the DNA is TGTGCCAGCAGTTCCCTGACAGGGGTTGGCTACGAGCAGTACTTC. This codes for CASSSLTGVGYEQYF. The chain links TRBV12-3 or TRBV12-4 to TRBJ2-7; 8 bases map to TRBD1. V was pared by 4 bases and J by 3 bases, with 8 bases of the junction left unmatched. The CDR3 spans 15 residues.

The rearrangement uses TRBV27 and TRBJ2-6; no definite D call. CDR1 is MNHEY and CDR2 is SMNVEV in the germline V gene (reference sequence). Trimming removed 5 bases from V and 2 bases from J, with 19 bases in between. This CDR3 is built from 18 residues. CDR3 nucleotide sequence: TGTGCCAGCAGTCCCCAAAGGTCTGGCATCACTGGGGCCAACGTCCTGACTTTC. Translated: CASSPQRSGITGANVLTF.